This T cell receptor (beta chain) appears in the sequencing data of a study of shared clonotypes between healthy human individuals. Only in-frame clones appear in the TCRdb table, and some are missing; sequencing was by immunoSEQ multiplex PCR. This table holds approximately 720,000 clones, 72% found once. Turning to this clone: The antigen is not known. Other nucleotide sequences in the sample specify the same CDR3.

Overall study findings and caveats: Naive subsets typically showed greater estimated richness than memory subsets. Around 5% of naive CD4 clonotypes were shared across four donors.

The TCR comes from a woman in her twenties or thirties in good health. The sample taken for sequencing was memory CD4+ T cells sorted from blood. Described subset: CD45RA-negative fraction.

For the CDR3, the DNA is TGTGCCAGCAGCCTAAATTACGAGCAGTACTTC. Translation: CASSLNYEQYF. The chain is built from TRBV7-9 and TRBJ2-7; D gene unclear. V was cut by 5 bases and J by 4 bases, with 6 bases left in between. Germline V gene sequence: CDR1 SEHNR, CDR2 FQNEAQ (reference sequence). This CDR3 has 11 amino acids.